This T cell receptor beta chain was identified in a study of regulatory T cells in long-lasting Graves disease. This clonotype has ten or more counts. For TCR beta, libraries came from iRepertoire HTBI primers and Arm-PCR of CDR3 regions. In TCRdb, the multiplex PCR reads were re-called with MiXCR into one record per CDR3 protein. The sample yields 600,000 to 650,000 distinct CDR3 sequences, around 17% seen once. Noted time point: newly diagnosed GD, antithyroid drugs for less than 3 months. There was RNA extracted from PBMCs, and the TCR library was made from it. The same data also went into a second study, on T cells in Graves' hyperthyroidism and ophthalmopathy.

The sequenced sample was peripheral blood mononuclear cells (PBMCs), obtained at new diagnosis, from a patient treated with antithyroid drugs. The receptor was isolated from a woman aged 25 to 39 with Graves disease.

CDR3 DNA sequence: TGTGCCAGCAGCAACAGGGACTACGAGCAGTACTTC. It is translated as CASSNRDYEQYF. The rearrangement uses TRBV11-1 and TRBJ2-7; tentatively, D is TRBD1 (6 bases). Trimming removed 5 bases at V and 3 bases at J, with 8 bases between. The germline gives CDR1 SGHAT, CDR2 FQDESV (reference sequence). This CDR3 has 12 amino acids.